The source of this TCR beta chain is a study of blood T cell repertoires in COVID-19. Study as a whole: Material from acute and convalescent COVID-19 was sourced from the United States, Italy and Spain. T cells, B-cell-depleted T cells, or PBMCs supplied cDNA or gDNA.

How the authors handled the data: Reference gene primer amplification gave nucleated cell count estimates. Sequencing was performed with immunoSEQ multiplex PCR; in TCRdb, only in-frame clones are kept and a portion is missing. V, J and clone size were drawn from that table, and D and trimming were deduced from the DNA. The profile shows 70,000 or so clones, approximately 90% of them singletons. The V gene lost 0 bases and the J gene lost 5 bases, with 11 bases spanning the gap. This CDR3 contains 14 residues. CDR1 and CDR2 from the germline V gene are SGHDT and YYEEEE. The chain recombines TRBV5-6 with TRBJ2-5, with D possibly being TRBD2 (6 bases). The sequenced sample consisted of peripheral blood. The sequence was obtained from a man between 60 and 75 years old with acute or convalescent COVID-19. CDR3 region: CASSLVEGLETQYF. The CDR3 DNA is TGTGCCAGCAGCTTGGTGGAGGGCTTGGAGACCCAGTACTTC.